This record looks at one T cell receptor beta chain sequence and its context. These data originate in a study of blood T cell repertoires in COVID-19. Turning to the study itself: Whether acute or convalescent, the COVID-19 samples came from the United States, Italy and Spain.

The CDR3 consists of 13 residues. The V gene lost 5 bases and the J gene lost 11 bases, with 18 bases spanning the gap. The germline gives CDR1 LNHDA, CDR2 SQIVND (reference sequence). In the source study's methods: Researchers report that nucleated cell counts were estimated from reference gene primer amplification. The table came from immunoSEQ multiplex PCR; TCRdb's copy has only in-frame clones and leaves some out. D and trimming come from the DNA, and the V and J calls and clone size come from that table. The top ten clones hold around 2.8% of a sample with approximately 53,000 clones, about four fifths of them seen once.

Sequenced material: peripheral blood. The source is a woman in her sixties or seventies with acute or convalescent COVID-19. The rearrangement joins TRBV19 to TRBJ1-2; a possible D gene is TRBD1 (5 bases). CDR3 region: CASSPPPPGWYTF. The CDR3 nucleotides are TGTGCCAGTAGTCCGCCACCTCCAGGGTGGTACACCTTC.